The 5 T cell receptor beta chains below were found in one sample sequenced in a study of cytomegalovirus exposure and HLA in healthy donors. With 60 Vbeta and 13 Jbeta primers, the PCR was carried out. Some clones are missing from TCRdb's copy, which holds only in-frame ones; the method was immunoSEQ multiplex PCR. The data contain 180,000 or so clones, roughly 80% of them singletons. The sequencing sample was made of PBMCs. Receptor source: a woman aged 40 to 50 in good health and CMV-seropositive.

The chain links TRBV29-1 to TRBJ2-1; TRBD2 matches 9 bases. Looked up from germline, CDR1 is SQVTM and CDR2 is ANQGSEA. The ends lost 8 bases at V and 4 bases at J; junction bases unmatched: 9. CDR3 length: 14 amino acids. CDR3 DNA sequence: TGCAGCCCTATCCTAGCGGGATGGTACAATGAGCAGTTCTTC. Translated, it gives CSPILAGWYNEQFF.

The chain recombines TRBV7-3 with TRBJ2-6; D gene ambiguous. CDR1 is SGHTA and CDR2 is FQGTGA in the germline V gene. The V and J ends lost 2 bases and 0 bases respectively, with 17 bases between them. CDR3 size: 19 residues. The CDR3 DNA sequence: TGTGCCAGCAGCTTATCGAGTAGAGCAGGAAGCTCTGGGGCCAACGTCCTGACTTTC. Translated, it gives CASSLSSRAGSSGANVLTF.

The chain links TRBV28 to TRBJ2-7, with no clear D. V was cut by 7 bases and J by 9 bases, with 22 bases left in between. CDR3 length equals 14 residues. The germline gives CDR1 MDHEN, CDR2 SYDVKM. DNA for the CDR3: TGTGCCAGCACCAACTTACGGGTGTCCGAAGGGCAGTACTTC. Protein: CASTNLRVSEGQYF.

The chain is built from TRBV11-3 and TRBJ2-7; TRBD2 is a possible D gene (5 bases). Per the germline V gene, CDR1 is SGHNT and CDR2 is YENEEA. V was shortened by 5 bases and J by 5 bases, with 16 bases between the two germline ends. CDR3 length: 14 residues. CDR3 residues: CASSTRSGTHEQYF. Here the CDR3 DNA reads TGTGCCAGCAGCACTAGATCGGGTACCCACGAGCAGTACTTC.

V is TRBV10-3 and J is TRBJ1-3; TRBD1 aligns across 8 bases. V dropped 2 bases and J dropped 0; count of bases not matched to a gene: 6. This CDR3 has 17 amino acids. CDR1 and CDR2 (germline): ENHRY, SYGVKD. The CDR3 protein is CAISERAGGLSGNTIYF. The CDR3 DNA reads TGTGCCATCAGTGAGCGAGCAGGGGGCCTCTCTGGAAACACCATATATTTT.